The 17 T cell receptor beta chains below all came from one sample that was sequenced in a study of metastatic and nonmetastatic thyroid tumors. With MiXCR, TCRdb called clones anew from the PCR reads. This table has about 70,000 clones, 15% to 20% appearing once. Each patient came to thyroid surgery without any prior treatment (of any kind). What was sequenced was blood. Source of these receptors: a female donor with papillary thyroid cancer or a benign thyroid nodule (not recorded which). Some clones in this sample may be carry-over from other donors' samples.

The chain uses TRBV4-1 and TRBJ1-2; D gene unclear. This CDR3 is 15 amino acids long. With 1 base removed from V and 7 bases from J, the gap between germline ends came to 16 bases. The germline V gene encodes CDR1 MGHRA and CDR2 YSYEKL. Here the CDR3 reads CASSQGGGGLRGYTF. The DNA for the CDR3 is TGCGCCAGCAGCCAAGGAGGTGGAGGTTTACGTGGCTACACCTTC.

This clone was detected many times. The V and J genes are TRBV6-5 and TRBJ2-1, with TRBD2 matching over 10 bases. The V segment lost 4 bases and the J segment 7 bases; nucleotides outside the gene matches: 10. The CDR3 has 16 amino acids. From germline, CDR1 is MNHEY and CDR2 SVGAGI. CDR3 coding DNA: TGTGCCAGCAGTTCGAGGCTAGCGGGAGCGAAGAATGAGCAGTTCTTC. Its protein product is CASSSRLAGAKNEQFF.

This clone was counted at least ten times. V is TRBV6-1 and J is TRBJ2-5; 8 nucleotides match TRBD1. This CDR3 has 15 residues. J lost 5 bases, V lost 7 bases, and 12 bases had no gene match. Germline CDR1 MNHNS, CDR2 SASEGT. DNA for the CDR3: TGTGCCAGCAAATACAGGGGGGAAACGGAGGAGACCCAGTACTTC. It encodes CASKYRGETEETQYF.

At least ten counts were recorded for this clone. The V gene is TRBV2, the J gene TRBJ2-7; D is unresolved. This CDR3 is 15 amino acids long. The V end lost 4 bases, the J end lost 4 bases, and 17 bases lay between the germline ends. CDR1 SNHLY and CDR2 FYNNEI come from the germline V gene. CDR3 coding DNA: TGTGCCAGCAGTGTGGGTTGGGTCCCACTATACGAGCAGTACTTC. Amino acids: CASSVGWVPLYEQYF. The full variable domain, its missing parts supplied by reference TRBV2 and TRBJ2-7, is EPEVTQTPSHQVTQMGQEVILRCVPISNHLYFYWYRQILGQKVEFLVSFYNNEISEKSEIFDDQFSVERPDGSNFTLKIRSTKLEDSAMYFCASSVGWVPLYEQYFGPGTRLTVT.

This clone has a count of ten or more. The rearrangement links TRBV4-2 to TRBJ2-1, with D perhaps matching TRBD2 (6 bases). CDR3 length equals 17 residues. Looked up from germline, CDR1 is LGHNA and CDR2 is YNFKEQ. V dropped 1 base and J dropped 0 bases, with 13 bases sitting between them. The CDR3: CASSQGVGGASYNEQFF. CDR3 bases: TGTGCCAGCAGCCAAGGTGTTGGCGGGGCCTCCTACAATGAGCAGTTCTTC.

This clone occurred many times. The chain employs TRBV16 and TRBJ2-7; the match to TRBD1 covers 9 bases. Germline values: CDR1 KGHSY, CDR2 FQNENV. With 4 bases clipped from V and 6 bases from J, the junction kept 4 bases outside the gene matches. CDR3 size: 13 residues. The CDR3 loop reads CASSLQTGGEQYF. The CDR3 DNA sequence: TGTGCCAGCAGCCTGCAGACAGGGGGCGAGCAGTACTTC.

This clone was recorded at least ten times. The rearrangement uses TRBV11-3 and TRBJ2-7; D gene unclear. The CDR3 runs to 13 residues. V lost 3 bases, J lost 3 bases, and 9 bases lay in between. Per the germline V gene, CDR1 is SGHNT and CDR2 is YENEEA. The CDR3 protein is CASSFTTFYEQYF. CDR3 nucleotides: TGTGCCAGCAGCTTCACTACCTTCTACGAGCAGTACTTC.

This clone was observed a few times. A single base separates this from a much larger clone, so it may be a read error. The V and J genes are TRBV12-3 or TRBV12-4 and TRBJ2-1; D remains unclear. V was cut by 7 bases and J by 9 bases, with 16 bases left in between. The CDR3 runs 13 residues. CDR3 nucleotides: TGTGCCAGCACCTCCCCTGGTGGGGTTGAGCAGTTCTTC. Amino acids: CASTSPGGVEQFF.

The chain couples TRBV9 to TRBJ2-1, with TRBD1 matching over 9 bases. Unmatched junction bases numbered 9, after V lost 1 base and J lost 4 bases. Germline loops: CDR1 SGDLS, CDR2 YYNGEE. This CDR3 comprises 17 residues. CDR3 coding DNA: TGTGCCAGCAGCGTATCCCCCGCCGGGACAGGGTACAATGAGCAGTTCTTC. Translation: CASSVSPAGTGYNEQFF.

Details on this clone: Since a much larger clone is just one base distant, this may be a read error. The sample carries other DNA sequences with the same CDR3. The chain has TRBV29-1 and TRBJ2-7; D gene ambiguous. Trimming removed 3 bases at V and 6 bases at J, with 12 bases between. Germline V gene sequence: CDR1 SQVTM, CDR2 ANQGSEA. The CDR3 spans 12 residues. The CDR3 loop reads CSVEKPLGEQYF. In DNA form, the CDR3 reads TGCAGCGTTGAGAAACCTCTCGGCGAGCAGTACTTC.

This clone occurred many times. In nucleotides, the CDR3 is TGCGCCAGCAGCCCGGACAGCCCACGTACAGATACGCAGTATTTT. As protein: CASSPDSPRTDTQYF. V and J are TRBV5-1 and TRBJ2-3, with D perhaps matching TRBD1 (6 bases). Germline V gene lookup returns CDR1 SGHRS and CDR2 YFSETQ. Trimming pared 4 bases from V and 3 bases from J, leaving 15 bases between. The length of the CDR3 is 15 residues.

This clone was counted a few times. The chain has TRBV7-9 and TRBJ1-4; D is unresolved. In germline, CDR1 is SEHNR, CDR2 FQNEAQ (reference sequence). Trimming removed 1 base at V and 8 bases at J, with 17 bases between. This CDR3 is built from 16 residues. In DNA form, the CDR3 reads TGTGCCAGCAGCTTAGTAGGAGGTCCACTTCGAGAAAAACTGTTTTTT. It codes for CASSLVGGPLREKLFF.

This clone has a count of ten or more. The chain employs TRBV19 and TRBJ1-5, with 7 bases identical to TRBD1. This CDR3 comprises 14 residues. Germline lookup yields CDR1 LNHDA and CDR2 SQIVND (reference sequence). V lost 10 bases and J lost 5; bases outside the gene matches: 11. CDR3 residues: CANHQQGRDQPQHF. CDR3 DNA: TGTGCCAATCACCAACAGGGGCGGGATCAGCCCCAGCATTTT.

This clone was counted between two and nine times. The J gene is TRBJ2-7, the V gene TRBV2; D ambiguous. The ends were cut back, 4 bases at V and 3 bases at J, with 7 bases in the middle. This CDR3 spans 12 amino acids. Per germline, CDR1 SNHLY and CDR2 FYNNEI. The CDR3 loop reads CASSAQSYEQYF. The CDR3 coding sequence is TGTGCCAGCAGTGCGCAGAGCTACGAGCAGTACTTC.

This clone has ten or more counts. The rearrangement links TRBV7-8 to TRBJ2-5; D possibly corresponds to TRBD1 (6 bases). CDR3 length: 14 residues. Germline V gene lookup returns CDR1 SGHVS and CDR2 FQNEAQ. V lost 5 bases and J 2 bases, leaving 12 bases between the germline ends. DNA of the CDR3: TGTGCCAGCAGCCAGTCGGGACAACAAGAGACCCAGTACTTC. This translates into CASSQSGQQETQYF.

The chain employs TRBV11-1 and TRBJ1-6; 9 bases match TRBD1. Trimming took 6 bases from V and 9 from J; bases not matched to a gene: 12. CDR1 SGHAT and CDR2 FQDESV come from the germline V gene (reference sequence). The CDR3 contains 16 residues. The CDR3 spells CASSYTNRGLCSPLHF. The CDR3, as DNA: TGTGCCAGCAGTTATACGAACAGGGGGCTGTGTTCACCCCTCCACTTT.

This clone has more than one count but fewer than ten. This may be a read error: a much more frequent sequence differs by one nucleotide. This chain links TRBV5-4 with TRBJ2-7; D remains unclear. V lost 4 bases and J lost 1, with 6 bases in between. Germline V gene sequence: CDR1 SGHNT, CDR2 YYREEE (reference sequence). The CDR3 has 12 residues. The CDR3 is CASSERSYEQYF. CDR3 DNA sequence: TGTGCCAGCAGCGAGAGGTCCTACGAGCAGTACTTC.